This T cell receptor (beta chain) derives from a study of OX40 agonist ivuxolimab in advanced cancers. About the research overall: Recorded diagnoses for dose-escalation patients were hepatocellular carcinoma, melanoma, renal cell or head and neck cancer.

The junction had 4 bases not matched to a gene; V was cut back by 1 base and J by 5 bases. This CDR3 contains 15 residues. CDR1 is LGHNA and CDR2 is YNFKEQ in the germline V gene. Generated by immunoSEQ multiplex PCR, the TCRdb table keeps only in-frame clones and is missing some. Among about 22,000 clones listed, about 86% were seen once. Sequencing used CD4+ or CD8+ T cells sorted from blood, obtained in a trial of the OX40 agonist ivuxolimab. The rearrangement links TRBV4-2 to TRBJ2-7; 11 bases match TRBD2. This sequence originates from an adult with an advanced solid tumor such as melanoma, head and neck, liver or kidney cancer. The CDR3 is CASSQVAGGPNEQYF. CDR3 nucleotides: TGTGCCAGCAGCCAAGTAGCGGGAGGGCCTAACGAGCAGTACTTC.